This passage covers 32 T cell receptor beta chains from one sample sequenced in a study of beta chain features in type 1 diabetes. Points from the study as a whole: Moderate yet significant TCRB CDR3 shortening was seen in Type 1 diabetes patients in all four CD4+ subsets.

For these receptors, no antigen is known. Investigators reverse transcribed all isolated RNA, so they sequenced expressed TCRB transcripts. Generated by immunoSEQ multiplex PCR, the TCRdb table keeps only in-frame clones and is missing some. This table has hundreds of thousands of clones, around an eighth appearing once. What was sequenced was naive CD4+ T cells from blood. The origin of the receptors is a man aged 18 to 29 with type 1 diabetes.

The rearrangement uses TRBV30 and TRBJ1-2; 10 bases are a match to TRBD1. The germline gives CDR1 GTSNPN, CDR2 SVGIG (reference sequence). The CDR3 loop spans 14 amino acids. The V gene end was trimmed by 5 bases and the J gene end by 5 bases; junction bases not matched to a gene: 8. This CDR3 is CAWHRDRGRYGYTF. In nucleotides, the CDR3 is TGTGCCTGGCACCGGGACAGGGGAAGGTATGGCTACACCTTC.

This clone was detected only a few times. CDR3 bases: TGTGCCTGGAGTTTGAGGAACCGCGGGGAGCTGTTTTTT. It codes for CAWSLRNRGELFF. This chain connects TRBV30 to TRBJ2-2, with D unclear. This CDR3 contains 13 residues. V lost 2 bases, J lost 7 bases, and 11 bases lay in between. The V gene's germline CDR1 is GTSNPN and CDR2 SVGIG (reference sequence).

This clone came up a few times. The same CDR3 also results from other DNA sequences found in this sample. The chain joins TRBV5-1 to TRBJ2-3, with a tentative D call TRBD1 (6 bases). V lost 0 bases and J 2 bases, leaving 7 bases between the germline ends. The germline V gene has CDR1 SGHRS and CDR2 YFSETQ. This CDR3 is 14 amino acids long. The CDR3 DNA sequence: TGCGCCAGCAGCTTGGGGACAGACACAGATACGCAGTATTTT. Translating gives CASSLGTDTDTQYF. Full variable domain (missing parts from reference TRBV5-1 and TRBJ2-3): KAGVTQTPRYLIKTRGQQVTLSCSPISGHRSVSWYQQTPGQGLQFLFEYFSETQRNKGNFPGRFSGRQFSNSRSEMNVSTLELGDSALYLCASSLGTDTDTQYFGPGTRLTVL.

The rearrangement joins TRBV21-1 to TRBJ1-5. TRBV21-1 corresponds to a pseudogene. CDR3 size: 15 residues. DNA of the CDR3: TGTGCCAGCAGCAAAGGACGGTATAGCAATCAGCCCCAGCATTTT. It translates to CASSKGRYSNQPQHF.

The chain joins TRBV28 to TRBJ1-2; D is unresolved. The CDR3 extends over 13 amino acids. Germline V gene sequence: CDR1 MDHEN, CDR2 SYDVKM. V was clipped by 6 bases and J by 8 bases, with 16 bases between them. The CDR3 bases are TGTGCCAGCAGCCCGACCACTCCTGGGGGCTACACCTTC. The encoded protein is CASSPTTPGGYTF.

The chain recombines TRBV6-5 with TRBJ1-2, with D possibly matching TRBD1 (6 bases). V lost 7 bases, J lost 2 bases, and 11 bases lay in between. Germline V lookup: CDR1 MNHEY, CDR2 SVGAGI. This CDR3 comprises 13 residues. The CDR3 spells CASKIQGNYGYTF. CDR3 in DNA: TGTGCCAGCAAAATACAGGGAAACTATGGCTACACCTTC.

This clone has only a few counts. The chain uses TRBV19 and TRBJ2-1; no reliable D call. V was pared by 3 bases and J by 11 bases, with 11 bases between. CDR1 and CDR2 from the germline V gene are LNHDA and SQIVND (reference sequence). This CDR3 contains 12 residues. CDR3 loop: CASSIREHKQFF. The CDR3 DNA follows: TGTGCCAGTAGTATCAGAGAACACAAGCAGTTCTTC.

This clone was observed a few times. This chain connects TRBV15 to TRBJ2-5; 8 bases map to TRBD1. The V gene end was trimmed by 0 bases and the J gene end by 5 bases; junction bases not matched to a gene: 5. Germline V gives CDR1 LNHNV, CDR2 YYDKDF (reference sequence). The CDR3 extends over 15 amino acids. CDR3 coding DNA: TGTGCCACCAGCAGAGATCGAGCAGGGGGCGAGACCCAGTACTTC. Encoded protein: CATSRDRAGGETQYF.

The V gene is TRBV30, the J gene TRBJ2-6; the D is unclear. Germline-derived CDR1 and CDR2 are GTSNPN and SVGIG (reference sequence). The CDR3 has 12 residues. V was shortened by 8 bases and J by 0 bases, with 5 bases between the two germline ends. CDR3 sequence reads: CARDSGANVLTF. CDR3 nucleotide sequence: TGTGCCAGGGACTCTGGGGCCAACGTCCTGACTTTC.

This chain uses TRBV5-1 with TRBJ1-4, with 7 bases lining up with TRBD1. V was clipped by 3 bases and J by 8 bases; unmatched bases: 16. The CDR3 covers 17 residues. The germline CDR1 and CDR2 sequences are SGHRS and YFSETQ. CDR3 loop: CASSSSPGTESIEKLFF. For the CDR3, the DNA is TGCGCCAGCAGCTCAAGTCCCGGGACAGAGTCCATCGAAAAACTGTTTTTT.

Comment on this clone: Different DNA sequences within this sample yield the same CDR3. The chain links TRBV30 to TRBJ2-1; the match to TRBD2 covers 10 bases. The CDR3 has 14 amino acids. Germline CDR1 reads GTSNPN; CDR2 reads SVGIG (reference sequence). After removal of 3 bases from V and 7 bases from J, the junction contained 6 bases not matched to a gene. The CDR3 sequence: CAWRTSGTGNEQFF. The CDR3 DNA reads TGTGCCTGGAGAACTAGCGGGACAGGAAATGAGCAGTTCTTC.

Worth noting for this clone: One end of the junction varies from germline; a read error may be responsible. The chain is built from TRBV7-7 and TRBJ2-2; tentatively, D is TRBD1 (6 bases). The CDR3 spans 15 residues. The germline gives CDR1 SSHAT, CDR2 FNYEAQ (reference sequence). The CDR3 here is CASSLGTRNTGELFF. CDR3 coding DNA: TGTGCTAGCAGCTTAGGGACACGAAACACCGGGGAGCTGTTTTTT.

The DNA for the CDR3 is TGTGCCAGCAGCTTAGTGGGCAGGGGGCTTGAGACCCAGTACTTC. Translating gives CASSLVGRGLETQYF. V is TRBV7-2 and J is TRBJ2-5, with 8 positions matching TRBD1. Germline V gene lookup returns CDR1 SGHTA and CDR2 FQGNSA. This CDR3 is 15 amino acids long. J gave up 5 bases and V 1 base, and 6 bases lay outside the gene matches.

This rearrangement joins TRBV30 to TRBJ1-2; tentatively, D is TRBD1 (6 bases). CDR1 and CDR2 (germline): GTSNPN, SVGIG (reference sequence). The CDR3 consists of 13 residues. Deletions cut 1 base from V and 0 bases from J, with 6 bases between. CDR3 sequence reads: CAWSGQANYGYTF. CDR3 coding DNA: TGTGCCTGGAGTGGACAGGCTAACTATGGCTACACCTTC. Filled out from reference TRBV30 and TRBJ1-2, the complete variable domain reads SQTIHQWPATLVQPVGSPLSLECTVEGTSNPNLYWYRQAAGRGLQLLFYSVGIGQISSEVPQNLSASRPQDRQFILSSKKLLLSDSGFYLCAWSGQANYGYTFGSGTRLTVV.

This clone was detected a few times. This chain uses TRBV5-6 with TRBJ2-7; D is ambiguous. The CDR3 contains 13 residues. Germline V lookup: CDR1 SGHDT, CDR2 YYEEEE. The V end lost 0 bases, the J end lost 2 bases, and 6 bases lay between the germline ends. The CDR3 DNA reads TGTGCCAGCAGCTTGGACATTACCTACGAGCAGTACTTC. It is translated as CASSLDITYEQYF.

In its sample, this clone was seen a few times. The chain carries TRBV4-3 and TRBJ2-1; D gene ambiguous. CDR3 length: 14 residues. V was trimmed by 0 bases and J by 3 bases, leaving 6 bases between them. Germline CDR1 reads LGHNA; CDR2 reads YSLEER. The CDR3 DNA follows: TGCGCCAGCAGCCAAGAGTGGGTCTACAATGAGCAGTTCTTC. Its translation is CASSQEWVYNEQFF.

This clone was seen a few times. This sequence joins TRBV29-1 and TRBJ2-3; unclear D gene. The CDR3 contains 13 residues. From germline, CDR1 is SQVTM and CDR2 ANQGSEA. V lost 2 bases, J lost 1 base, and 7 bases lay in between. The CDR3 DNA reads TGCAGCGTTGAATGGGGTCGCACAGATACGCAGTATTTT. Encoded protein: CSVEWGRTDTQYF.

Only a few counts were recorded for this clone. This chain joins TRBV13 and TRBJ2-5; no firm D call. Germline assignment: CDR1 PRHDT and CDR2 FYEKMQ (reference sequence). This CDR3 spans 14 amino acids. V was shortened by 5 bases and J by 3 bases, with 13 bases between the two germline ends. DNA of the CDR3: TGTGCCAGCAGCGATACTCAACGAGAAGAGACCCAGTACTTC. The encoded protein is CASSDTQREETQYF.

J is TRBJ2-2 and V is TRBV19, with D maybe TRBD2 (6 bases). The V gene's germline CDR1 is LNHDA and CDR2 SQIVND (reference sequence). This CDR3 has 14 residues. V dropped 10 bases and J dropped 4 bases, with 16 bases sitting between them. In nucleotides, the CDR3 is TGTGCCACCGCCCCGCGGGGCGCCACCGGGGAGCTGTTTTTT. Its protein product is CATAPRGATGELFF.

There are a few counts of this clone. The V call is TRBV30, the J call TRBJ2-7, with 7 bases that match TRBD1. This CDR3 has 14 residues. V gave up 0 bases and J gave up 9 bases; unmatched junction bases: 11. The germline gives CDR1 GTSNPN, CDR2 SVGIG (reference sequence). CDR3 nucleotides: TGTGCCTGGAGTGTTAGGTGGGGTGAGGGGGCGCAGTACTTC. This translates into CAWSVRWGEGAQYF.

The chain employs TRBV14 and TRBJ2-1; 7 bases line up with TRBD2. Trimming took 1 base from V and 2 from J; bases not matched to a gene: 5. Germline CDR1 and CDR2: SGHDN and FVKESK. The CDR3 has 16 amino acids. DNA of the CDR3: TGTGCCAGCAGCCAAGGACTAGCTTCGGCCTACAATGAGCAGTTCTTC. The encoded protein is CASSQGLASAYNEQFF.

The chain has TRBV4-2 and TRBJ2-3, with D perhaps given as TRBD1 or TRBD2 (6 bases each). The germline V and J ends were trimmed by 0 bases and 4 bases, with 11 bases remaining between them. The germline gives CDR1 LGHNA, CDR2 YNFKEQ. CDR3 length: 15 amino acids. The CDR3 protein is CASSQDTRGADTQYF. CDR3 DNA sequence: TGTGCCAGCAGCCAAGATACGAGGGGGGCAGATACGCAGTATTTT.

The chain employs TRBV7-9 and TRBJ2-2; no clear D. The CDR3 has 14 residues. CDR1 and CDR2 (germline): SEHNR, FQNEAQ (reference sequence). The V end was cut by 6 bases, the J end by 6 bases, with 14 bases between. CDR3: CASRLPPGPGELFF. The CDR3 bases are TGTGCCAGCAGATTACCCCCCGGCCCCGGGGAGCTGTTTTTT.

The V gene is TRBV19, the J gene TRBJ2-1; D is ambiguous. CDR1 is LNHDA and CDR2 is SQIVND in the germline V gene (reference sequence). The CDR3 sequence is 12 residues long. V lost 4 bases to trimming and J lost 5 bases, with 6 bases between them. This chain's CDR3 is CASSNRNNEQFF. CDR3 bases: TGTGCCAGTAGTAACCGCAACAATGAGCAGTTCTTC. The full variable domain, its missing parts supplied by reference TRBV19 and TRBJ2-1, is DGGITQSPKYLFRKEGQNVTLSCEQNLNHDAMYWYRQDPGQGLRLIYYSQIVNDFQKGDIAEGYSVSREKKESFPLTVTSAQKNPTAFYLCASSNRNNEQFFGPGTRLTVL.

As regards this clone: One end of the junction fails to match germline, which may point to a read error. The chain couples TRBV7-9 to TRBJ2-7; TRBD1 agrees at 7 bases. The germline gives CDR1 SEHNR, CDR2 FQNEAQ (reference sequence). The CDR3 runs 13 residues. The CDR3 DNA reads TGTGCTAGCAGCTTCAGGACAGGCCAAGAGCAGTACTTC. This translates into CASSFRTGQEQYF. The full variable domain, its missing parts supplied by reference TRBV7-9 and TRBJ2-7, is DTGVSQNPRHKITKRGQNVTFRCDPISEHNRLYWYRQTLGQGPEFLTYFQNEAQLEKSRLLSDRFSAERPKGSFSTLEIQRTEQGDSAMYLCASSFRTGQEQYFGPGTRLTVT.

The chain couples TRBV7-9 to TRBJ1-1, with a weak D call TRBD1 (6 bases). V was pared by 3 bases and J by 7 bases, with 15 bases between. This CDR3 region has 14 residues. Germline values: CDR1 SEHNR, CDR2 FQNEAQ (reference sequence). The CDR3 nucleotides read TGTGCCAGCAGCTTTGGTCCCCAGGGGATTGAAGCTTTCTTT. Amino acid sequence: CASSFGPQGIEAFF.

V gene TRBV5-6 combines with J gene TRBJ2-3; perhaps TRBD1 as D (5 bases). Germline CDR1 SGHDT, CDR2 YYEEEE. This CDR3 has 15 amino acids. V was clipped by 5 bases and J by 0 bases, with 13 bases between them. DNA of the CDR3: TGTGCCAGCAGTCTCAGGGTATCTAGCACAGATACGCAGTATTTT. It specifies CASSLRVSSTDTQYF. Full variable domain (rest looked up from reference TRBV5-6 and TRBJ2-3): DAGVTQSPTHLIKTRGQQVTLRCSPKSGHDTVSWYQQALGQGPQFIFQYYEEEERQRGNFPDRFSGHQFPNYSSELNVNALLLGDSALYLCASSLRVSSTDTQYFGPGTRLTVL.

This chain connects TRBV4-1 to TRBJ2-1; 9 bases are shared with TRBD1. The CDR3 length is 15 residues. J was trimmed by 4 bases and V by 3 bases; bases with no gene match: 4. Germline V gene sequence: CDR1 MGHRA, CDR2 YSYEKL. CDR3 residues: CASSHRDREYNEQFF. The DNA for the CDR3 is TGCGCCAGCAGCCACCGGGACAGGGAGTACAATGAGCAGTTCTTC.

The CDR3 DNA is TGCGCCAGCAGTCTCGGCAGCGGGGGGCCAATAGACAAACCTGAAGAGACCCAGTACTTC. This translates into CASSLGSGGPIDKPEETQYF. The chain combines TRBV23-1 with TRBJ2-5; TRBD2 matches at 9 bases. TRBV23-1 is known as an ORF, though its function is uncertain. V shed 4 bases and J 3 bases; nucleotides not matched to a gene: 21. The CDR3 covers 20 residues.

This clone came up a few times. The chain is built from TRBV28 and TRBJ1-2; maybe TRBD1 (5 bases). V lost 2 bases to trimming and J lost 4 bases, with 8 bases between them. This CDR3 region has 13 residues. CDR1 MDHEN and CDR2 SYDVKM come from the germline V gene. Written as DNA, the CDR3 is TGTGCCAGCAGTTTAAGCAGGGCCTATGGCTACACCTTC. Its protein product is CASSLSRAYGYTF.

The chain is built from TRBV7-2 and TRBJ2-7, with 8 bases fitting TRBD1. Per germline, CDR1 SGHTA and CDR2 FQGNSA. V shed 4 bases and J 1 base; nucleotides not matched to a gene: 6. The length of the CDR3 is 15 residues. CDR3 sequence (DNA): TGTGCCAGCAGCTCCCCGGACAGGGATTCCTACGAGCAGTACTTC. This codes for CASSSPDRDSYEQYF.

J is TRBJ1-2 and V is TRBV29-1; 9 nucleotides align to TRBD1. Losses at the gene ends were 6 bases for V and 2 bases for J; bases not matched to a gene: 7. This CDR3 region has 14 residues. Germline CDR1 and CDR2: SQVTM and ANQGSEA. CDR3 protein: CSVIPGTGNYGYTF. CDR3 DNA: TGCAGCGTAATACCGGGGACAGGGAACTATGGCTACACCTTC.